This passage covers 9 T cell receptor beta chains from one sample sequenced in a study of blood T cells in healthy people across ages. Sample-barcoded 5' priming and a J-beta primer mix drove a second PCR of about 6 to 12 cycles. TCRdb re-called the 5' RACE reads with MiXCR, one entry per CDR3 protein. The top ten hold approximately 10% of the sample, which has more than 900,000 distinct CDR3 sequences, 25% to 35% seen once. The data were also submitted as part of a second study, on T cells of mothers and their children.

The material sequenced was blood. Every receptor here comes from a woman in her thirties or forties in good health.

As for this clonotype: This sequence may be a read error, since a much larger clone differs from it by one base. The CDR3 nucleotides are TGCAGTGCTAGTCAGAGGGAGACCCAGTACTTC. Protein product: CSASQRETQYF. The rearrangement links TRBV20-1 to TRBJ2-5; D unresolved. The CDR3 length is 11 residues. The V gene's germline CDR1 is DFQATT and CDR2 SNEGSKA (reference sequence). V lost 3 bases, J lost 5 bases, and 7 bases lay in between.

Comments on this clonotype: This may come from a read error, since a much larger clone is one base off. The V and J genes are TRBV7-9 and TRBJ2-5, with D possibly TRBD1 on 6 matching bases. The V and J ends lost 1 base and 5 bases respectively, with 14 bases between them. This CDR3 contains 15 residues. CDR1 is SEHNR, CDR2 FQNEAQ, per germline (reference sequence). The CDR3 spells CASSLGVGQTETQYF. The DNA for the CDR3 is TGTGCCAGCAGCTTAGGGGTAGGACAGACGGAGACCCAGTACTTC.

The chain joins TRBV9 to TRBJ1-2; D unclear. The V end was cut by 0 bases, the J end by 2 bases, with 11 bases between. The CDR3 covers 15 residues. Germline V gene sequence: CDR1 SGDLS, CDR2 YYNGEE. CDR3 sequence reads: CASSVETGSNYGYTF. DNA for the CDR3: TGTGCCAGCAGCGTAGAGACGGGATCCAACTATGGCTACACCTTC.

This clonotype was found a few times. The chain recombines TRBV20-1 with TRBJ2-7; 7 nucleotides align to TRBD1. CDR1 and CDR2 (germline): DFQATT, SNEGSKA (reference sequence). After removal of 8 bases from V and 3 bases from J, the junction contained 10 bases not matched to a gene. The CDR3 totals 13 residues. CDR3 protein: CSSPGQSDYEQYF. The CDR3 DNA is TGCAGTTCTCCGGGACAGTCGGACTACGAGCAGTACTTC.

The V call is TRBV11-2, the J call TRBJ2-2, with D uncertain. From germline, CDR1 is SGHAT and CDR2 FQNNGV. Trimming removed 0 bases at V and 6 bases at J, with 5 bases between. The CDR3 length is 13 residues. CDR3 bases: TGTGCCAGCAGCTTAGATAGTCCCGGGGAGCTGTTTTTT. This sequence encodes CASSLDSPGELFF. Looking up the rest from reference TRBV11-2 and TRBJ2-2 gives the full variable domain: EAGVAQSPRYKIIEKRQSVAFWCNPISGHATLYWYQQILGQGPKLLIQFQNNGVVDDSQLPKDRFSAERLKGVDSTLKIQPAKLEDSAVYLCASSLDSPGELFFGEGSRLTVL.

This clonotype showed up just a few times. The rearrangement joins TRBV6-6 to TRBJ2-7, with TRBD1 matching 8 bases. Unmatched junction bases numbered 15, after V lost 8 bases and J lost 6 bases. The CDR3 length is 15 residues. Looked up from germline, CDR1 is MNHNY and CDR2 is SVGAGI (reference sequence). CDR3 in amino acids: CASLRGSGGITEQYF. In DNA, the CDR3 is TGTGCCAGCCTGCGAGGGTCAGGGGGCATAACCGAGCAGTACTTC.

This clonotype occurred many times. J is TRBJ1-2 and V is TRBV29-1; D perhaps matches TRBD1 (6 bases). Trimming removed 0 bases from V and 4 bases from J, with 6 bases in between. The CDR3 extends over 12 amino acids. Germline-derived CDR1 and CDR2 are SQVTM and ANQGSEA. In DNA form, the CDR3 reads TGCAGCGTTGAAGACAGGGGCTATGGCTACACCTTC. Amino acid sequence: CSVEDRGYGYTF.

The V gene is TRBV11-2, the J gene TRBJ2-3; weak D call: TRBD2 (6 bases). The CDR3 loop spans 18 amino acids. The germline V gene encodes CDR1 SGHAT and CDR2 FQNNGV. V gave up 0 bases and J gave up 6 bases, with 22 bases separating them. CDR3 in DNA: TGTGCCAGCAGCTTAGATCCAATTGGACGGGGGATATCGGATACGCAGTATTTT. Protein: CASSLDPIGRGISDTQYF. Supplemented by reference TRBV11-2 and TRBJ2-3, the full variable domain reads EAGVAQSPRYKIIEKRQSVAFWCNPISGHATLYWYQQILGQGPKLLIQFQNNGVVDDSQLPKDRFSAERLKGVDSTLKIQPAKLEDSAVYLCASSLDPIGRGISDTQYFGPGTRLTVL.

The chain combines TRBV30 with TRBJ2-4; D may match TRBD1 or TRBD2 (5 bases each). Germline values: CDR1 GTSNPN, CDR2 SVGIG (reference sequence). The CDR3 loop spans 14 amino acids. V lost 1 base and J 9 bases, leaving 16 bases between the germline ends. CDR3 protein: CAWSGGALRGIQYF. CDR3 in DNA: TGTGCCTGGAGTGGGGGAGCCCTAAGGGGCATTCAGTACTTC.